This entry describes one T cell receptor (beta chain). Its specificity is unknown. Trimming removed 5 bases from V and 10 bases from J, with 12 bases in between. Per the germline V gene, CDR1 is SEHNR and CDR2 is FQNEAQ (reference sequence). The CDR3 consists of 13 residues. Researchers collected ten milliliters of peripheral blood from every single donor. This sample was taken from a study of blood T cells in healthy people across ages. The study's findings and limits: Diversity figures based on one million T cells were deemed too low.

A second PCR of about 7 to 11 cycles used a sample-barcoded 5' primer and a J-beta primer mix. TCRdb processed the 5' RACE reads anew with MiXCR; each CDR3 protein has one entry. The sample yields some 670,000 distinct CDR3 sequences, under 65% seen once. What was sequenced was blood. The chain combines TRBV7-9 with TRBJ1-6; no clear D gene. This sequence originates from a woman older than 75 in good health. CDR3 bases: TGTGCCAGCAGCCAACAATTTCGATCACCCCTCCACTTT. Encoded protein: CASSQQFRSPLHF. Filled out from reference TRBV7-9 and TRBJ1-6, the complete variable domain reads DTGVSQNPRHKITKRGQNVTFRCDPISEHNRLYWYRQTLGQGPEFLTYFQNEAQLEKSRLLSDRFSAERPKGSFSTLEIQRTEQGDSAMYLCASSQQFRSPLHFGNGTRLTVT.